Only a few counts were recorded for the clone carrying this T cell receptor beta chain. Its antigen is as yet unknown. Sorting defined naive CD8 T cells as CD8+CD4-CCR7+CD45RA+. V was clipped by 0 bases and J by 10 bases, with 15 bases between them. This CDR3 spans 14 amino acids. The germline V gene encodes CDR1 MNHEY and CDR2 SVGAGI. It was with previously described methods and listed TCR primers that bulk TCR libraries were made. One entry per CDR3 protein results from TCRdb running MiXCR on the PCR reads. The table includes approximately 680,000 distinct CDR3 sequences, roughly 25% detected once. These data originate in a study of molecular identifiers for immune sequencing clone quantification. Study results and limitations: Jurkat TCR RNA spiked in from one cell reportedly remained identifiable amid around 1 million naive cells. Whereas clones above 20 RNA copies held under 1% of naive-cell molecules, they held over 97% of effector molecules.

The chain joins TRBV6-5 to TRBJ1-1; D call uncertain. The sequence was collected from a human donor in good health. Some libraries in this study had Jurkat cell RNA spiked in. The sample was naive CD8+ T cells from blood, with Jurkat cell RNA spiked in. Documented subset: FACS-sorted CD8+CD4-CCR7+CD45RA+ naive T cells. The CDR3 spells CASSYSNAPIGAFF. CDR3 sequence (DNA): TGTGCCAGCAGTTACTCGAATGCACCGATTGGAGCTTTCTTT.